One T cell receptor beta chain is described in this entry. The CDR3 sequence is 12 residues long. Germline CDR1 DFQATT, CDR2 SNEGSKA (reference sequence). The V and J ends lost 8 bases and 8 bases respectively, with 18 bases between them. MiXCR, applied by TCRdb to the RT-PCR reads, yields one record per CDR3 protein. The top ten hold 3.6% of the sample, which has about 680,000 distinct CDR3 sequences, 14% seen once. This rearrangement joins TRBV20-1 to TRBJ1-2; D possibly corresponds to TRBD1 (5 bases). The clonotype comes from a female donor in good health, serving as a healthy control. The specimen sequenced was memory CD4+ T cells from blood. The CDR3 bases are TGCAGTCCCTTCAGCGGGGGGGGGGGCTACACCTTC. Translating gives CSPFSGGGGYTF.